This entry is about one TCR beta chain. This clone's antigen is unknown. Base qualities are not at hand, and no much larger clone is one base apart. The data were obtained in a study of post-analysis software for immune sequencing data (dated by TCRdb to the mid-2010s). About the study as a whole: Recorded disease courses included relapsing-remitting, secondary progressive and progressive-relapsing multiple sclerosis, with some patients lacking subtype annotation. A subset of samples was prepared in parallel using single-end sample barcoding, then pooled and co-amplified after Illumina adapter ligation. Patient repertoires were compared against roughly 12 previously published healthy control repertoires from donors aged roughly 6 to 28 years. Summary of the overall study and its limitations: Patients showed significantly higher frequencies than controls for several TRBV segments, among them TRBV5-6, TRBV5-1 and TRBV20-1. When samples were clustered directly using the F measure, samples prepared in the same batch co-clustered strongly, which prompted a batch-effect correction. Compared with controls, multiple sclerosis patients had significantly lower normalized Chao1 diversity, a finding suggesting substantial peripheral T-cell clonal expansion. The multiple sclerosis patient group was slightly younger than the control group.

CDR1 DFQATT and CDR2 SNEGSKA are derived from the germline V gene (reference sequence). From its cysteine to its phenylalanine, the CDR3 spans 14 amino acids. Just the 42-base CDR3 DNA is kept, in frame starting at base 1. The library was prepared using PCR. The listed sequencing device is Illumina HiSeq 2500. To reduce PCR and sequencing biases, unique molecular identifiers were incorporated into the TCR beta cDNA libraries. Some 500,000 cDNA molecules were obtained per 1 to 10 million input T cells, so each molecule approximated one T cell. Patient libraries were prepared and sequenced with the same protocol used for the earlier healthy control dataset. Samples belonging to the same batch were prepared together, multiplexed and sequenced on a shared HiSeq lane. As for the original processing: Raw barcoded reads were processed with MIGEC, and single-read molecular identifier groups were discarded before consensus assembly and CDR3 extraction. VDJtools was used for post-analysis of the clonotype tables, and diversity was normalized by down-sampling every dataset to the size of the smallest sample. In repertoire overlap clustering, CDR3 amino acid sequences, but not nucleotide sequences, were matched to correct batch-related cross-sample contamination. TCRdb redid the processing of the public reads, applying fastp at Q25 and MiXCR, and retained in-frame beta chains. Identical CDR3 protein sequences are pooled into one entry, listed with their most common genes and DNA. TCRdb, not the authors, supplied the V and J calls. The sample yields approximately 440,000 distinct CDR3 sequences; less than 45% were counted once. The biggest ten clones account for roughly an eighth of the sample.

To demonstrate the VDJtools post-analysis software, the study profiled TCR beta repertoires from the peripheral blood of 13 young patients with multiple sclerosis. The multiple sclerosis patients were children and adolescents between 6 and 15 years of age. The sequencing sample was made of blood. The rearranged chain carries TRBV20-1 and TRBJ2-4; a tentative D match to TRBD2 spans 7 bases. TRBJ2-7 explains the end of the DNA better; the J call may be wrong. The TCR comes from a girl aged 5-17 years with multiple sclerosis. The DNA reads TGCAGTGCTAGGGCCGAGGGGGGGCTAGACGAGCAGTACTTC. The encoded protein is CSARAEGGLDEQYF.